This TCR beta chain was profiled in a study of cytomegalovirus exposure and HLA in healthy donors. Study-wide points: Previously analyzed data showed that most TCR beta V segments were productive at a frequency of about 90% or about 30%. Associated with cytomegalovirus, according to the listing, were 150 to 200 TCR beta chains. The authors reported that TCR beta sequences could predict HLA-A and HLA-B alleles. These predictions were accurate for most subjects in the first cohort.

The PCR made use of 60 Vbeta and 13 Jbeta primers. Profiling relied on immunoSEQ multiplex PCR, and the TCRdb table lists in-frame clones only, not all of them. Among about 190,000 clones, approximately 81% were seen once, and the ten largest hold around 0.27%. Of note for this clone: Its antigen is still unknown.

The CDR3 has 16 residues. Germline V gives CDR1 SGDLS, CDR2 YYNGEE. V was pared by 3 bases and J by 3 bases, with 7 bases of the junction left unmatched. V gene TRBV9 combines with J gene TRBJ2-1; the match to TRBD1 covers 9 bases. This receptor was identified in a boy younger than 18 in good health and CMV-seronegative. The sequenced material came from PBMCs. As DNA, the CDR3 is TGTGCCAGCAGCGCTGGACGGACAGGGGTCTACAATGAGCAGTTCTTC. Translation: CASSAGRTGVYNEQFF.